This TCR beta chain was recovered during a study of radiotherapy plus CTLA-4 blockade in lung cancer. Study observations and caveats: Once radiotherapy plus ipilimumab had been given, TCR clones derived from tumor expanded in blood. Alongside interferon-beta, early blood T cell clone dynamics were reportedly the best predictor of response.

This table comes from immunoSEQ multiplex PCR, and its TCRdb copy is limited to in-frame clones, with some not included. Among 83,000 or so clones listed, roughly four fifths were seen once. The CDR3 is made up of 14 amino acids. V dropped 7 bases and J dropped 13 bases, with 22 bases sitting between them. Germline V CDR1 and CDR2: MDHEN, SYDVKM. It was focal radiation plus CTLA-4 blockade with ipilimumab that patients with chemo-refractory metastatic non-small-cell lung cancer received. As for this clone: Antigen unknown.

The input for sequencing was peripheral blood, taken from a patient treated with radiotherapy plus ipilimumab. The receptor was derived from a human donor with non-small cell lung cancer who had stable disease on radiotherapy plus ipilimumab. The rearrangement links TRBV28 to TRBJ2-2, with D perhaps being TRBD1 or TRBD2 (5 bases each). As DNA, the CDR3 is TGTGCCAGCAAGGACCCGGGACGACCCTGGGGGCTGTTTTTT. It codes for CASKDPGRPWGLFF. Looking up the rest from reference TRBV28 and TRBJ2-2 gives the full variable domain: DVKVTQSSRYLVKRTGEKVFLECVQDMDHENMFWYRQDPGLGLRLIYFSYDVKMKEKGDIPEGYSVSREKKERFSLILESASTNQTSMYLCASKDPGRPWGLFFGEGSRLTVL.